This passage covers 21 T cell receptor beta chains from one sample sequenced in a study of shared clonotypes between healthy human individuals. Sequencing was performed with immunoSEQ multiplex PCR; in TCRdb, only in-frame clones are kept and a portion is missing. The sample carries more than 900,000 clones, about 84% recorded once. Sequencing was performed on memory CD4+ T cells from PBMCs. Specified subset: CD45RA-negative fraction. The origin of the receptors is a man between 18 and 35 years old in good health. Some clones in this sample may be carry-over from other donors' samples.

The chain links TRBV15 to TRBJ2-7; TRBD2 aligns across 14 bases. Germline V gives CDR1 LNHNV, CDR2 YYDKDF (reference sequence). The J segment lost 6 bases and the V segment lost 4 bases, leaving 11 bases of the junction unmatched. This CDR3 region has 17 residues. The CDR3 spells CATSTQLGTSGSGEQYF. The CDR3 nucleotides read TGTGCCACCAGCACCCAACTAGGGACTAGCGGGAGTGGCGAGCAGTACTTC.

The chain's CDR3 is CARSQGVAYEQYF. The CDR3 coding sequence is TGTGCCAGAAGCCAAGGTGTCGCCTACGAGCAGTACTTC. The V gene is TRBV2, the J gene TRBJ2-7, with D unresolved. Germline CDR1 and CDR2: SNHLY and FYNNEI. The V end was cut by 9 bases, the J end by 2 bases, with 14 bases between. The CDR3 extends over 13 amino acids.

This clone came up once. The chain combines TRBV19 with TRBJ1-5; a weak D match, TRBD1 (6 bases). The V and J ends lost 5 bases and 2 bases respectively, with 10 bases between them. The germline gives CDR1 LNHDA, CDR2 SQIVND (reference sequence). This CDR3 region has 14 residues. The CDR3 DNA reads TGTGCCAGTAGTTTGCGACAGGGCAATCAGCCCCAGCATTTT. Encoded protein: CASSLRQGNQPQHF.

In its sample, this clone was seen many times. This CDR3 is also generated by other DNA sequences in the sample. V gene TRBV7-9 combines with J gene TRBJ1-2; unclear D gene. Germline CDR1 reads SEHNR; CDR2 reads FQNEAQ (reference sequence). V shed 1 base and J shed 12 bases, with 12 bases lying between them. CDR3 length: 12 amino acids. In DNA form, the CDR3 reads TGTGCCAGCAGCTTAGAAAAGGGTACCAACACCTTC. This sequence encodes CASSLEKGTNTF.

The chain is built from TRBV11-2 and TRBJ2-7; TRBD2 matches 13 bases. Losses at the gene ends were 5 bases for V and 6 bases for J; bases not matched to a gene: 4. The CDR3 is made up of 14 amino acids. Germline CDR1 SGHAT, CDR2 FQNNGV. Here the CDR3 DNA reads TGTGCCAGCAGCCGGACTAGCGGGAGTGGCGAGCAGTACTTC. Residues: CASSRTSGSGEQYF.

About this clone itself: A far larger clone is one nucleotide away, so this likely arose from a read error. The sample holds other DNA sequences that translate to the same CDR3. The V and J genes are TRBV30 and TRBJ2-7, with 16 positions matching TRBD2. This CDR3 contains 15 residues. Trimming took 6 bases from V and 7 from J; bases not matched to a gene: 9. CDR1 is GTSNPN, CDR2 SVGIG, per germline (reference sequence). In DNA, the CDR3 is TGTGCCTGCCAGGGACTAGCGGGAGGGCCAAGAGAGCAGTACTTC. Translating it yields CACQGLAGGPREQYF.

This clone was recorded once. The J gene is TRBJ2-2, the V gene TRBV9, with TRBD2 identical over 7 bases. J was trimmed by 1 base and V by 3 bases; bases with no gene match: 3. CDR3 length: 15 amino acids. The germline V gene encodes CDR1 SGDLS and CDR2 YYNGEE. CDR3 protein: CASSGLAENTGELFF. CDR3 in DNA: TGTGCCAGCAGCGGGCTAGCGGAGAACACCGGGGAGCTGTTTTTT.

This clone occurred a few times. This chain uses TRBV29-1 with TRBJ1-1; no reliable D call. The CDR3 runs 12 residues. Germline CDR1 and CDR2: SQVTM and ANQGSEA. V was trimmed by 4 bases and J by 1 base, leaving 7 bases between them. The CDR3 region is CSVGGRNTEAFF. Written as DNA, the CDR3 is TGCAGCGTTGGAGGTCGGAACACTGAAGCTTTCTTT.

This chain uses TRBV27 with TRBJ2-7; 8 nucleotides agree with TRBD2. CDR3 length equals 14 residues. The V gene's germline CDR1 is MNHEY and CDR2 SMNVEV (reference sequence). The V segment lost 3 bases and the J segment 5 bases; nucleotides outside the gene matches: 6. CDR3 sequence (DNA): TGTGCCAGCAGTTTCGGGAGGGGTCGGGACGAGCAGTACTTC. Translated, it gives CASSFGRGRDEQYF.

This chain connects TRBV6-6 to TRBJ1-4, with D unresolved. CDR1 is MNHNY and CDR2 is SVGAGI in the germline V gene (reference sequence). Trimming stripped 6 bases from V and 4 bases from J, with 15 bases between. The CDR3 is 15 residues long. In DNA form, the CDR3 reads TGTGCCAGCAGCCCCCCTACGTCTTTTAATGAAAAACTGTTTTTT. Translating gives CASSPPTSFNEKLFF.

This chain connects TRBV6-4 to TRBJ2-3; 9 positions match TRBD1. The length of the CDR3 is 15 residues. Trimming took 4 bases from V and 5 from J; bases not matched to a gene: 7. Germline values: CDR1 MRHNA, CDR2 SNTAGT. The CDR3 region has the DNA TGTGCCAGCAGTGTACAGGGGGCTGAGGGAGATACGCAGTATTTT. It translates to CASSVQGAEGDTQYF.

This chain joins TRBV10-3 and TRBJ2-3, with D unclear. The CDR3 length is 13 residues. Trimming cost V 0 bases and J 4 bases, with 5 bases left between them. Looked up from germline, CDR1 is ENHRY and CDR2 is SYGVKD. The CDR3 here is CAISESIPDTQYF. CDR3 DNA: TGTGCCATCAGTGAGTCGATTCCAGATACGCAGTATTTT.

In its sample, this clone was seen once. The chain is built from TRBV29-1 and TRBJ2-7; D is tentatively TRBD1 or TRBD2 (6 bases each). Germline V lookup: CDR1 SQVTM, CDR2 ANQGSEA. This CDR3 is 14 amino acids long. With 6 bases removed from V and 7 bases from J, the gap between germline ends came to 22 bases. CDR3: CSVGGRLGGGEQYF. The CDR3 DNA sequence: TGCAGCGTGGGGGGCCGACTTGGTGGTGGAGAGCAGTACTTC.

The chain combines TRBV6-1 with TRBJ2-5, with D hard to call. Trimming left V 11 bases short and J 5 bases short, with 3 bases between. This CDR3 has 8 residues. Germline CDR1 reads MNHNS; CDR2 reads SASEGT. The CDR3 DNA sequence: TGTGCCGCCGAGACCCAGTACTTC. Translating gives CAAETQYF.

This chain uses TRBV7-9 with TRBJ2-7, with D perhaps TRBD2 (5 bases). The CDR3 runs to 11 residues. CDR1 and CDR2 (germline): SEHNR, FQNEAQ (reference sequence). Trimming took off 4 bases at V and 7 bases at J, with 8 bases between the two ends. The CDR3 is CASSSRAEQYF. The DNA of the CDR3 is TGTGCCAGCAGCTCGAGGGCAGAGCAGTACTTC. Supplemented by reference TRBV7-9 and TRBJ2-7, the full variable domain reads DTGVSQNPRHKITKRGQNVTFRCDPISEHNRLYWYRQTLGQGPEFLTYFQNEAQLEKSRLLSDRFSAERPKGSFSTLEIQRTEQGDSAMYLCASSSRAEQYFGPGTRLTVT.

V gene TRBV7-9 combines with J gene TRBJ2-1, with TRBD1 matching over 9 bases. The CDR3 runs to 14 residues. V lost 3 bases, J lost 6 bases, and 3 bases stayed unmatched. Looked up from germline, CDR1 is SEHNR and CDR2 is FQNEAQ (reference sequence). The CDR3 DNA reads TGTGCCAGCAGCTTTTGGGACAGGGCCAATGAGCAGTTCTTC. It translates to CASSFWDRANEQFF.

V usage is TRBV6-6 and J usage is TRBJ2-2; D assignment may be TRBD1 or TRBD2 (5 bases each). The CDR3 extends over 15 amino acids. Germline V gives CDR1 MNHNY, CDR2 SVGAGI (reference sequence). Trimming left V 5 bases short and J 6 bases short, with 16 bases between. CDR3 in DNA: TGTGCCAGCAGTACCGTGGAACGGGACGCCGGGGAGCTGTTTTTT. Translation: CASSTVERDAGELFF.

The rearrangement uses TRBV19 and TRBJ2-5; D gene unclear. CDR1 is LNHDA, CDR2 SQIVND, per germline (reference sequence). Trimming took off 4 bases at V and 4 bases at J, with 10 bases between the two ends. The CDR3 covers 13 residues. DNA of the CDR3: TGTGCCAGTAGTAGGAGCAGACGAGAGACCCAGTACTTC. It codes for CASSRSRRETQYF.

This clone was detected once. This chain uses TRBV5-1 with TRBJ2-6, with a weak D call TRBD1 (5 bases). Trimming shortened V by 3 bases and J by 2 bases, and 15 bases separated the two germline ends. From germline, CDR1 is SGHRS and CDR2 YFSETQ. The CDR3 totals 17 residues. CDR3 nucleotides: TGCGCCAGCAGCTCCACCGGCAGGGCTGCTGGGGCCAACGTCCTGACTTTC. Its translation is CASSSTGRAAGANVLTF. The variable domain in full, completed from reference TRBV5-1 and TRBJ2-6, reads KAGVTQTPRYLIKTRGQQVTLSCSPISGHRSVSWYQQTPGQGLQFLFEYFSETQRNKGNFPGRFSGRQFSNSRSEMNVSTLELGDSALYLCASSSTGRAAGANVLTFGAGSRLTVL.

As DNA, the CDR3 is TGTGCCAGCAGTTTAAGCACTACGACAGGGGGCCGGTCCGAGCAGTACTTC. It specifies CASSLSTTTGGRSEQYF. The gene calls are TRBV28 and TRBJ2-7, with 10 nucleotides matching TRBD1. Trimming took 2 bases from V and 6 from J; bases not matched to a gene: 13. The length of the CDR3 is 17 residues. Germline CDR1 reads MDHEN; CDR2 reads SYDVKM.

The chain couples TRBV19 to TRBJ2-5; 8 bases are shared with TRBD1. With 4 bases clipped from V and 2 bases from J, the junction kept 6 bases outside the gene matches. Germline assignment: CDR1 LNHDA and CDR2 SQIVND (reference sequence). CDR3 length: 15 residues. The CDR3 DNA follows: TGTGCCAGTAGTAACACAGGGGGAAGACAAGAGACCCAGTACTTC. Its translation: CASSNTGGRQETQYF.